Below, 10 T cell receptor beta chains from the same sample are listed, as sequenced in a study of cytomegalovirus exposure and HLA in healthy donors. Vbeta (60) and Jbeta (13) primers were used in the PCR. Assay: immunoSEQ multiplex PCR; the TCRdb copy retains only in-frame clones and omits some. The sample carries some 78,000 clones, 80% recorded once. Input material: PBMCs. These receptors originate from a woman between 45 and 65 years old in good health and CMV-seropositive.

Notes on this clone: This same CDR3 is encoded by further DNA sequences in the sample. V and J are TRBV5-4 and TRBJ1-2, with TRBD1 matching over 10 bases. V was pared by 4 bases and J by 3 bases, with 9 bases of the junction left unmatched. Germline V gene lookup returns CDR1 SGHNT and CDR2 YYREEE (reference sequence). The CDR3 has 16 residues. The CDR3 spells CASSRQGGQGYYGYTF. CDR3 DNA: TGTGCCAGCAGCCGACAGGGGGGACAGGGGTACTATGGCTACACCTTC.

This chain links TRBV7-8 with TRBJ1-1, with a possible D match to TRBD1 (6 bases). Germline assignment: CDR1 SGHVS and CDR2 FQNEAQ. V was shortened by 5 bases and J by 2 bases, with 12 bases between the two germline ends. CDR3 size: 14 residues. CDR3 sequence reads: CASSARDINTEAFF. DNA of the CDR3: TGTGCCAGCAGCGCCCGGGACATAAACACTGAAGCTTTCTTT. Filled out from reference TRBV7-8 and TRBJ1-1, the complete variable domain reads GAGVSQSPRYKVAKRGQDVALRCDPISGHVSLFWYQQALGQGPEFLTYFQNEAQLDKSGLPSDRFFAERPEGSVSTLKIQRTQQEDSAVYLCASSARDINTEAFFGQGTRLTVV.

This clone turned up a few times. The germline gene is not matched at one end of the junction; a read error may be the cause. The rearrangement joins TRBV29-1 to TRBJ1-1; no clear D gene. Germline CDR1 is SQVTM and CDR2 is ANQGSEA. This CDR3 is built from 16 residues. This chain's CDR3 is CGVDNGVSSQRTEAFF. The CDR3 nucleotides are TGCGGCGTTGATAACGGGGTATCCTCCCAACGAACTGAAGCTTTCTTT. Based on the CDR3 plus reference TRBV29-1 and TRBJ1-1, the full variable domain is SAVISQKPSRDICQRGTSLTIQCQVDSQVTMMFWYRQQPGQSLTLIATANQGSEATYESGFVIDKFPISRPNLTFSTLTVSNMSPEDSSIYLCGVDNGVSSQRTEAFFGQGTRLTVV.

This clone has a handful of counts. The V and J genes are TRBV6-5 and TRBJ1-2; perhaps TRBD1 as D (5 bases). V was pared by 4 bases and J by 4 bases, with 19 bases between. Germline CDR1 and CDR2: MNHEY and SVGAGI. The CDR3 length is 16 residues. CDR3 in DNA: TGTGCCAGCAGTTCCCGGGCGGAGGGAAGGGGCTATGGCTACACCTTC. Its translation is CASSSRAEGRGYGYTF.

Notes on this clone: This specimen includes other DNA sequences encoding the same CDR3. The chain carries TRBV6-5 and TRBJ2-2; D not certain. The germline V and J ends were trimmed by 5 bases and 1 base, with 2 bases remaining between them. The CDR3 covers 12 residues. Germline loops: CDR1 MNHEY, CDR2 SVGAGI. Here the CDR3 DNA reads TGTGCCAGCAGTCAGAACACCGGGGAGCTGTTTTTT. Its translation is CASSQNTGELFF.

This sequence joins TRBV6-4 and TRBJ2-1; D call uncertain. The CDR3 totals 14 residues. Trimming stripped 7 bases from V and 4 bases from J, with 14 bases between. The germline CDR1 and CDR2 sequences are MRHNA and SNTAGT. CDR3 in amino acids: CASNPDGFYNEQFF. The DNA for the CDR3 is TGTGCCAGCAACCCCGATGGCTTTTACAATGAGCAGTTCTTC.

The chain has TRBV11-3 and TRBJ2-1, with 8 nucleotides matching TRBD1. Per germline, CDR1 SGHNT and CDR2 YENEEA. This CDR3 is built from 12 residues. The V gene end was trimmed by 8 bases and the J gene end by 8 bases; junction bases not matched to a gene: 5. CDR3 sequence reads: CASQGAGDEQFF. The CDR3 nucleotides read TGTGCCAGCCAGGGGGCCGGGGATGAGCAGTTCTTC.

To note about this clone: One junction end disagrees with the germline gene, perhaps due to a read error. The rearrangement uses TRBV7-9 and TRBJ1-4; TRBD1 agrees at 9 bases. Germline CDR1 is SEHNR and CDR2 is FQNEAQ (reference sequence). This CDR3 has 15 residues. The CDR3 coding sequence is TGTTCCAGCAGCTCCGACAGGGGGGTAGAGACAGGTCTGTTTTTT. Its protein is CSSSSDRGVETGLFF.

This clone turned up a few times. The chain recombines TRBV4-2 with TRBJ2-1; D unresolved. Germline V lookup: CDR1 LGHNA, CDR2 YNFKEQ. V gave up 4 bases and J gave up 5 bases, with 9 bases separating them. The CDR3 runs to 13 residues. CDR3 sequence reads: CASSPLGNNEQFF. Here the CDR3 DNA reads TGTGCCAGCAGCCCCCTAGGAAACAATGAGCAGTTCTTC.

The DNA for the CDR3 is TGTGCCAGCAGCTTTCGCGGGGCTATACGAGAGACCCAGTACTTC. This encodes CASSFRGAIRETQYF. The chain links TRBV5-4 to TRBJ2-5; a weak D match, TRBD2 (6 bases). The CDR3 sequence is 15 residues long. V was trimmed by 2 bases and J by 4 bases, leaving 15 bases between them. Per the germline V gene, CDR1 is SGHNT and CDR2 is YYREEE (reference sequence). Combining the CDR3 with reference TRBV5-4 and TRBJ2-5 gives the whole variable domain ETGVTQSPTHLIKTRGQQVTLRCSSQSGHNTVSWYQQALGQGPQFIFQYYREEENGRGNFPPRFSGLQFPNYSSELNVNALELDDSALYLCASSFRGAIRETQYFGPGTRLLVL.